The 14 T cell receptor beta chains below come from one sample, sequenced in a study of beta chain features in type 1 diabetes. Points from the study as a whole: Moderate but significant shortening of TCRB CDR3s was recorded in all four CD4+ subsets from Type 1 diabetes patients.

cDNA synthesis used the whole RNA isolate, giving expressed TCRB sequences. The method was immunoSEQ multiplex PCR; TCRdb's version includes in-frame clones alone and lacks a portion of them. The data show about 160,000 clones, 6.5% to 8.5% seen once. These receptors' targets are unknown. Sequencing was carried out using central memory CD4+ T cells from blood. These receptors were obtained from a woman aged 18-29 years with type 1 diabetes.

The chain links TRBV30 to TRBJ2-7; TRBD1 is a possible D gene (5 bases). This CDR3 is 13 amino acids long. Germline V gene lookup returns CDR1 GTSNPN and CDR2 SVGIG (reference sequence). With 5 bases removed from V and 3 bases from J, the gap between germline ends came to 14 bases. CDR3 in DNA: TGTGCCTGGGACATTACAAGGGGCTACGAGCAGTACTTC. It yields the protein CAWDITRGYEQYF.

DNA for the CDR3: TGTGCCAGCAGTTTCGGACTAGGGGCCGGGGAGCTGTTTTTT. As protein: CASSFGLGAGELFF. The chain employs TRBV28 and TRBJ2-2; TRBD2 matches at 7 bases. The CDR3 is 14 amino acids. Germline V gene sequence: CDR1 MDHEN, CDR2 SYDVKM. V gave up 3 bases and J gave up 6 bases; unmatched junction bases: 4.

This clone was counted many times. V and J are TRBV28 and TRBJ1-1; tentative D call: TRBD1 (5 bases). Trimming stripped 8 bases from V and 5 bases from J, with 18 bases between. This CDR3 has 14 amino acids. The germline V gene encodes CDR1 MDHEN and CDR2 SYDVKM. Here the CDR3 DNA reads TGTGCCAGCGGGGGTGGACGGCGGGGGACTGAAGCTTTCTTT. This encodes CASGGGRRGTEAFF.

The rearrangement joins TRBV18 to TRBJ2-1; D is possibly TRBD2 (7 bases). The CDR3 has 15 residues. The V gene's germline CDR1 is KGHSH and CDR2 LQKENI. V was clipped by 5 bases and J by 2 bases, with 13 bases between them. This CDR3 is CASSDAGATYNEQFF. The CDR3 nucleotides are TGTGCCAGCTCAGACGCGGGGGCCACCTACAATGAGCAGTTCTTC.

In its sample, this clone was seen a few times. The V and J genes are TRBV5-6 and TRBJ1-1; 7 nucleotides line up with TRBD1. The ends lost 0 bases at V and 3 bases at J; junction bases unmatched: 14. The CDR3 contains 18 residues. Germline V gives CDR1 SGHDT, CDR2 YYEEEE. For the CDR3, the DNA is TGTGCCAGCAGCTTGGTGGCACCAGGGGGGATTAGTGACACTGAAGCTTTCTTT. Translation: CASSLVAPGGISDTEAFF.

This chain connects TRBV7-9 to TRBJ1-1; a weak D match, TRBD1 (6 bases). V shed 1 base and J shed 10 bases, with 10 bases lying between them. Germline V gene sequence: CDR1 SEHNR, CDR2 FQNEAQ (reference sequence). The CDR3 covers 12 residues. The chain's CDR3 is CASSLGQGIAFF. DNA of the CDR3: TGTGCCAGCAGCTTAGGTCAGGGGATAGCTTTCTTT.

This clone was seen only a few times. V is TRBV27 and J is TRBJ2-1, with 9 bases that match TRBD1. CDR3 size: 11 residues. Germline V lookup: CDR1 MNHEY, CDR2 SMNVEV (reference sequence). The V gene end was trimmed by 4 bases and the J gene end by 15 bases; junction bases not matched to a gene: 4. The CDR3 sequence is CASSSQGQGFF. The CDR3 region has the DNA TGTGCCAGCAGTTCCCAGGGACAGGGGTTCTTC.

This clone was seen only a few times. The rearrangement uses TRBV5-4 and TRBJ2-5; 9 nucleotides line up with TRBD1. The CDR3 has 14 residues. CDR1 SGHNT and CDR2 YYREEE come from the germline V gene (reference sequence). The V and J ends lost 4 bases and 2 bases, in that order; junction bases with no gene match: 3. CDR3 DNA: TGTGCCAGCAGCCAACAGGGGGCACAAGAGACCCAGTACTTC. Encoded protein: CASSQQGAQETQYF.

This chain joins TRBV4-3 and TRBJ2-3; TRBD2 matches 7 bases. CDR3 size: 17 residues. The J segment lost 6 bases and the V segment lost 1 base, leaving 13 bases of the junction unmatched. Germline V lookup: CDR1 LGHNA, CDR2 YSLEER. This chain's CDR3 is CASSQGRGLGGFDTQYF. CDR3 DNA sequence: TGCGCCAGCAGCCAAGGGCGGGGACTGGGAGGGTTCGATACGCAGTATTTT.

The chain couples TRBV28 to TRBJ2-7, with D possibly being TRBD2 (5 bases). Germline CDR1 reads MDHEN; CDR2 reads SYDVKM. The CDR3 covers 16 residues. V was clipped by 5 bases and J by 2 bases, with 19 bases between them. The CDR3 region is CASSLRRPGMTYEQYF. CDR3 nucleotide sequence: TGTGCCAGCAGTCTAAGGCGACCCGGGATGACCTACGAGCAGTACTTC.

V gene TRBV4-2 combines with J gene TRBJ2-6, with 12 bases aligning to TRBD1. V was clipped by 1 base and J by 1 base; unmatched bases: 2. Per the germline V gene, CDR1 is LGHNA and CDR2 is YNFKEQ. The CDR3 contains 18 residues. This chain's CDR3 is CASSQAGQGASGANVLTF. DNA of the CDR3: TGTGCCAGCAGCCAAGCGGGACAGGGGGCATCTGGGGCCAACGTCCTGACTTTC.

V and J are TRBV7-9 and TRBJ1-6; D is unclear. CDR3 length: 15 amino acids. V was trimmed by 5 bases and J by 0 bases, leaving 8 bases between them. Germline values: CDR1 SEHNR, CDR2 FQNEAQ (reference sequence). The CDR3 sequence: CASSQGSSYNSPLHF. The CDR3 region has the DNA TGTGCCAGCAGCCAAGGGAGCTCCTATAATTCACCCCTCCACTTT.

This clone was counted only a few times. V usage is TRBV5-1 and J usage is TRBJ2-5, with 8 bases lining up with TRBD2. The CDR3 has 17 amino acids. V was clipped by 0 bases and J by 3 bases; unmatched bases: 10. Germline CDR1 is SGHRS and CDR2 is YFSETQ. The CDR3 bases are TGCGCCAGCAGCTTGGCCGTGGGTAGCGGGGTTGAAGAGACCCAGTACTTC. Its protein product is CASSLAVGSGVEETQYF. The full variable domain, completed using reference TRBV5-1 and TRBJ2-5, is KAGVTQTPRYLIKTRGQQVTLSCSPISGHRSVSWYQQTPGQGLQFLFEYFSETQRNKGNFPGRFSGRQFSNSRSEMNVSTLELGDSALYLCASSLAVGSGVEETQYFGPGTRLLVL.

The rearrangement joins TRBV27 to TRBJ1-2, with D possibly matching TRBD1 (5 bases). The CDR3 runs to 12 residues. Per germline, CDR1 MNHEY and CDR2 SMNVEV (reference sequence). Deletions cut 2 bases from V and 7 bases from J, with 8 bases between. CDR3 amino acids: CASSLQGIGYTF. The CDR3 DNA reads as TGTGCCAGCAGTTTACAGGGAATTGGCTACACCTTC.